This paragraph reports one T cell receptor beta chain. Antigen unknown. V lost 0 bases and J lost 1, with 9 bases in between. Germline lookup yields CDR1 LGHNA and CDR2 YSLEER. This CDR3 has 15 amino acids. The record originates from a study of T cell responses to AZD1222 COVID-19 vaccine. Study-level points and caveats: There were repertoire samples only from the period after the peak T cell response. Vaccination with two AZD1222 doses was followed by a rise in Spike-specific TCR breadth and depth. Seropositivity was recorded at baseline in only 6 or 7 AZD1222 recipients. Spike was spanned by vaccine-associated CD4 TCRs, which were dominant at 160-218 and 743-854.

Sequencing was performed with immunoSEQ multiplex PCR; in TCRdb, only in-frame clones are kept and a portion is missing. Of 130,000 or so clones detected, around 92% appear once; the ten largest clones hold 2.9%. Material: peripheral blood, obtained on day 0 of AZD1222 vaccination. The chain carries TRBV4-3 and TRBJ1-2, with no clear D. The receptor was derived from an adult in good health. CDR3 region: CASSQELRVNYGYTF. The CDR3, as DNA: TGCGCCAGCAGCCAAGAGCTGAGGGTTAACTATGGCTACACCTTC.